A selection of T cell receptor beta chains follows, all from one sample in a study of T-cell reconstitution after alpha-beta-depleted transplantation in children. In TCRdb, the PCR reads were re-called with MiXCR into one record per CDR3 protein. Here the sample spans some 200,000 distinct CDR3 sequences, about 8.4% being singletons. Here the sequenced sample was PBMCs, mostly from graft donor cells, taken 360 days after TCRalphabeta/CD19-depleted stem cell transplant. Receptors originate from a male patient aged 2-15 years who had a stem cell transplant for acute myeloid leukemia, so the T cells may come from the graft donor. CDR3s include the opening cysteine and the closing phenylalanine or tryptophan. D genes are given only for firm matches. For some rows the clone size is stated as once, few or many, or as a class when expanded; others skip it.

CDR3nt: TGTGCCAGCAGTCGCACAGGGAAGTCTATTGCAACTAATGAAAAACTGTTTTTT
CDR3aa: CASSRTGKSIATNEKLFF
d_gene: .
v_gene: TRBV6-5
abundance: few
j_gene: TRBJ1-4

CDR3nt: TGTGCCAGCAGCCTCTATGCCGCGGATTTCACTGAAGCTTTCTTT
CDR3aa: CASSLYAADFTEAFF
d_gene: .
v_gene: TRBV6-5
abundance: few
j_gene: TRBJ1-1

CDR3nt: TGTGCCAGCAGTTCCCTCCTAGCGGGGGGCAACAATGAGCAGTTCTTC
CDR3aa: CASSSLLAGGNNEQFF
d_gene: TRBD2
v_gene: TRBV12-3/TRBV12-4
abundance: few
j_gene: TRBJ2-1

CDR3nt: TGCAGCGTTACCGGACTCCGGATTTGGGATACGCAGTATTTT
CDR3aa: CSVTGLRIWDTQYF
d_gene: .
v_gene: TRBV29-1
abundance: many
j_gene: TRBJ2-3

CDR3nt: TGTGCCAGCAGCTTACTGGGGGCGGACGATAATTCACCCCTCCACTTT
CDR3aa: CASSLLGADDNSPLHF
d_gene: .
v_gene: TRBV7-2
abundance: .
j_gene: TRBJ1-6

CDR3nt: TGCGCCAGCAGTGAAGTCCCCCTAGCGGGAGGGGCCGATACGCAGTATTTT
CDR3aa: CASSEVPLAGGADTQYF
d_gene: TRBD2
v_gene: TRBV10-2
abundance: many
j_gene: TRBJ2-3

CDR3nt: TGTGCCAGCAGCGCCGTCGGGCTCCAAGAGACCCAGTACTTC
CDR3aa: CASSAVGLQETQYF
d_gene: .
v_gene: TRBV7-9
abundance: few
j_gene: TRBJ2-5

CDR3nt: TGCAGCGTTGTAGCGGCTAGCACAGATACGCAGTATTTT
CDR3aa: CSVVAASTDTQYF
d_gene: .
v_gene: TRBV29-1
abundance: many
j_gene: TRBJ2-3

CDR3nt: TGCGCCAGCAGCCCTGGGGAGGGACTAGCGGGTTTCGACGTCTACGAGCAGTACTTC
CDR3aa: CASSPGEGLAGFDVYEQYF
d_gene: TRBD2
v_gene: TRBV5-1
abundance: many
j_gene: TRBJ2-7

CDR3nt: TGTGCCAGCAGTTACGGGGCGAGCGGGCATGAAAAACTGTTTTTT
CDR3aa: CASSYGASGHEKLFF
d_gene: .
v_gene: TRBV6-5
abundance: .
j_gene: TRBJ1-4

CDR3nt: TGCAGCGTTGAGGTCAATGAGCAGTTCTTC
CDR3aa: CSVEVNEQFF
d_gene: .
v_gene: TRBV29-1
abundance: many
j_gene: TRBJ2-1

CDR3nt: TGTGCCAGCAGTCCAGGGGCCACGCGGGAGACCCAGTACTTC
CDR3aa: CASSPGATRETQYF
d_gene: .
v_gene: TRBV12-3/TRBV12-4
abundance: .
j_gene: TRBJ2-5

CDR3nt: TGTGCCAGCAGCTTAATCCGCAATGAGCAGTTCTTC
CDR3aa: CASSLIRNEQFF
d_gene: .
v_gene: TRBV7-2
abundance: many
j_gene: TRBJ2-1